A selection of T cell receptor beta chains follows, all from one sample in a study of blood T cell repertoires in COVID-19. Sequencing was performed with immunoSEQ multiplex PCR; in TCRdb, only in-frame clones are kept and a portion is missing. The table includes approximately 150,000 clones, roughly 87% detected once. Sequencing was performed on peripheral blood. The receptors shown here come from a woman aged 45-59 years with acute or convalescent COVID-19. The CDR3 runs from the conserved cysteine through the conserved F or W. The order of the fields is V gene, CDR3 length, D gene, CDR3 protein. D genes are given only for firm matches.

V: TRBV5-1
length: 15
D: NA
CDR3: CASSLSEGRYNEQFF

V: TRBV28
length: 18
D: NA
CDR3: CASSAHTLTGGRTDTQYF

V: TRBV29-1
length: 12
D: NA
CDR3: CSVGENNYGYTF

V: TRBV13
length: 15
D: TRBD1
CDR3: CASSFTGTGVTEAFF

V: TRBV5-5
length: 15
D: TRBD1
CDR3: CASTAGTGGNYEQYF

V: TRBV7-9
length: 17
D: NA
CDR3: CASSLAGGVLSGNTIYF

V: TRBV12-3/TRBV12-4
length: 12
D: NA
CDR3: CASRRGNYGYTF

V: TRBV6-1
length: 14
D: TRBD1
CDR3: CASSEHGQGETQYF

V: TRBV24-1
length: 14
D: TRBD1
CDR3: CATSDTGGDYGYTF

V: TRBV10-2
length: 14
D: TRBD1
CDR3: CASSQQGLRGEQFF

V: TRBV5-4
length: 15
D: NA
CDR3: CASSLDYRANTEAFF

V: TRBV5-4
length: 14
D: NA
CDR3: CASSLDPGDYGYTF

V: TRBV11-2
length: 15
D: NA
CDR3: CASSWEAGYARELFF

V: TRBV3-1/TRBV3-2
length: 15
D: NA
CDR3: CASSQPQSPNTEAFF

V: TRBV7-6
length: 16
D: TRBD2
CDR3: CASSQEAGDTYNEQFF

V: TRBV7-3
length: 15
D: NA
CDR3: CASSFGLLNTGELFF

V: TRBV29-1
length: 14
D: TRBD1
CDR3: CSVADRSGANVLTF